This T cell receptor (beta chain) was observed in a study of shared clonotypes between healthy human individuals. TCRdb keeps only in-frame clones here, not all; method: immunoSEQ multiplex PCR. Of around 1,900,000 clones listed, just over 90% are singletons. Terminally differentiated effector memory CD45RA+ cells were excluded by CCR7 positive selection of CD45RO-negative cells. Germline lookup yields CDR1 MNHEY and CDR2 SMNVEV (reference sequence). V gave up 3 bases and J gave up 3 bases, with 14 bases separating them. This CDR3 comprises 15 residues. Sequenced: naive CD8+ T cells from PBMCs. This chain uses TRBV27 with TRBJ2-5, with D perhaps TRBD1 (5 bases). The origin of this receptor is a man younger than 35 in good health. Some clones in this sample may be carry-over from other donors' samples. The CDR3 is CASSFRRAVKETQYF. CDR3 coding DNA: TGTGCCAGCAGTTTTCGCAGGGCGGTAAAAGAGACCCAGTACTTC.